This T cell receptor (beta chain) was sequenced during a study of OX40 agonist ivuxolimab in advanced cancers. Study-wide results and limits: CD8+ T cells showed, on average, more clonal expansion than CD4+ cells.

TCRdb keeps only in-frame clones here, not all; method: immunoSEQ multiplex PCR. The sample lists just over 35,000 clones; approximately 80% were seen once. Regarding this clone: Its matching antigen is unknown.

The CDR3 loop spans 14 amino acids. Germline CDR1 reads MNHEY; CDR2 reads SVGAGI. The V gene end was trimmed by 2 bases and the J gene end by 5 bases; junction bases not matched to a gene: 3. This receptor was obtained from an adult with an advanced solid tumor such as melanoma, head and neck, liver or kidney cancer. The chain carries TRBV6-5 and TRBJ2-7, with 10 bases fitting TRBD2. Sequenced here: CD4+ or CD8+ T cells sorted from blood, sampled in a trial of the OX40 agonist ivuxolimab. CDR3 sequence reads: CASSYGLAGDEQYF. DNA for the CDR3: TGTGCCAGCAGTTACGGCCTAGCGGGGGACGAGCAGTACTTC.